These 26 T cell receptor beta chains originate from one sample sequenced in a study of identical twins' blood T cells. TCRdb re-called the 5' RACE reads through MiXCR, storing one row per CDR3 protein. The sample has hundreds of thousands of distinct CDR3 sequences, 28% seen once. The sample taken for sequencing was PBMCs. These receptors all stem from a woman aged 18 to 55 in good health.

The rearrangement links TRBV14 to TRBJ2-1; D is possibly TRBD1 (7 bases). Germline V gene sequence: CDR1 SGHDN, CDR2 FVKESK. The V gene lost 0 bases and the J gene lost 1 base, with 13 bases spanning the gap. The CDR3 length is 17 residues. DNA for the CDR3: TGTGCCAGCAGCCAAGATAGCGGACAGGCTTCCTACAATGAGCAGTTCTTC. This gives the protein CASSQDSGQASYNEQFF. The full variable domain, with the rest looked up from reference TRBV14 and TRBJ2-1, is EAGVTQFPSHSVIEKGQTVTLRCDPISGHDNLYWYRRVMGKEIKFLLHFVKESKQDESGMPNNRFLAERTGGTYSTLKVQPAELEDSGVYFCASSQDSGQASYNEQFFGPGTRLTVL.

Many counts were recorded for this clonotype. The chain combines TRBV19 with TRBJ2-1; 10 bases agree with TRBD2. CDR1 is LNHDA and CDR2 is SQIVND in the germline V gene (reference sequence). Unmatched junction bases numbered 15, after V lost 6 bases and J lost 7 bases. CDR3 size: 17 residues. The CDR3 DNA sequence: TGTGCCAGTAGCCGAACTACTAGCGGGGCCCGAGTTAATGAGCAGTTCTTC. Residues: CASSRTTSGARVNEQFF.

The chain is built from TRBV20-1 and TRBJ2-1; 11 bases align to TRBD2. Germline values: CDR1 DFQATT, CDR2 SNEGSKA (reference sequence). With V trimmed by 6 bases and J by 7 bases, 11 bases remained unmatched. The CDR3 spans 15 residues. The CDR3 DNA reads TGCAGTGCCAGACTAGCGGGGCGGTTGGGGAATGAGCAGTTCTTC. Translation gives CSARLAGRLGNEQFF.

This clonotype was seen a handful of times. V usage is TRBV20-1 and J usage is TRBJ2-1; 12 bases fit TRBD2. The trim removed 5 bases at V and 5 bases at J, leaving 10 bases unmatched. The length of the CDR3 is 16 residues. Per germline, CDR1 DFQATT and CDR2 SNEGSKA (reference sequence). The CDR3 here is CSAGARGLAGNNEQFF. Here the CDR3 DNA reads TGCAGTGCTGGGGCCCGCGGACTAGCGGGGAACAATGAGCAGTTCTTC.

The gene calls are TRBV6-2 or TRBV6-3 and TRBJ2-1; 7 bases fit TRBD2. The CDR3 length is 15 residues. Looked up from germline, CDR1 is MNHEY and CDR2 is SVGEGT. Trimming cost V 10 bases and J 8 bases; bases outside gene matches: 17. The CDR3 loop is CATYYWRTSVDEQFF. As DNA, the CDR3 is TGTGCCACCTATTACTGGAGGACTAGTGTTGATGAGCAGTTCTTC.

The chain links TRBV5-1 to TRBJ1-6; no definite D call. Germline CDR1 reads SGHRS; CDR2 reads YFSETQ. V lost 3 bases to trimming and J lost 5 bases, with 15 bases between them. The CDR3 is 16 amino acids. The CDR3 coding sequence is TGCGCCAGCAGCTCACATGGACGGTGGAATAATTCACCCCTCCACTTT. Its translation: CASSSHGRWNNSPLHF.

This clonotype was counted a single time. The chain links TRBV7-3 to TRBJ1-1; D gene ambiguous. In germline, CDR1 is SGHTA, CDR2 FQGTGA. The CDR3 runs to 13 residues. Deletions cut 2 bases from V and 7 bases from J, with 11 bases between. DNA for the CDR3: TGTGCCAGCAGCTTATCATCAGGTGGTGAAGCTTTCTTT. Translated, it gives CASSLSSGGEAFF.

As concerns this clonotype: This may stem from a read error, because a much larger clone lies one nucleotide away. The gene calls are TRBV10-3 and TRBJ1-2; weak D call: TRBD1 (6 bases). Germline CDR1 is ENHRY and CDR2 is SYGVKD. The CDR3 has 11 amino acids. DNA for the CDR3: TGTGCCATCGGGCCAGGGGATGGCCACACCTTC. Protein sequence: CAIGPGDGHTF.

There are a few counts of this clonotype. The V gene is TRBV11-1, the J gene TRBJ2-4; no clear D. The V gene lost 0 bases and the J gene lost 3 bases, with 6 bases spanning the gap. Germline CDR1 is SGHAT and CDR2 is FQDESV (reference sequence). The CDR3 runs to 14 residues. The CDR3 reads CASSLAGSKNIQYF. For the CDR3, the DNA is TGTGCCAGCAGCTTAGCCGGCAGCAAAAACATTCAGTACTTC. Based on the CDR3 plus reference TRBV11-1 and TRBJ2-4, the full variable domain is EAEVAQSPRYKITEKSQAVAFWCDPISGHATLYWYRQILGQGPELLVQFQDESVVDDSQLPKDRFSAERLKGVDSTLKIQPAELGDSAMYLCASSLAGSKNIQYFGAGTRLSVL.

In its sample, this clonotype was seen a few times. This chain joins TRBV20-1 and TRBJ2-1; TRBD1 aligns across 8 bases. This CDR3 comprises 13 residues. The trim removed 1 base at V and 6 bases at J, leaving 2 bases unmatched. CDR1 is DFQATT, CDR2 SNEGSKA, per germline (reference sequence). CDR3 coding DNA: TGCAGTGCTAGAGGGACAGGGCGCAATGAGCAGTTCTTC. It specifies CSARGTGRNEQFF.

Many counts were recorded for this clonotype. This chain uses TRBV5-1 with TRBJ2-1; D gene ambiguous. The germline V and J ends were trimmed by 0 bases and 9 bases, with 4 bases remaining between them. The CDR3 has 11 amino acids. CDR1 is SGHRS, CDR2 YFSETQ, per germline. The CDR3 DNA reads TGCGCCAGCAGCTTGGAGTCTGAGCAGTTCTTC. It is translated as CASSLESEQFF.

This clonotype was found once. This sequence may be a read error, since a much larger clone differs from it by one base. The CDR3 here is CAISPTGGTNYGYTF. The CDR3 region has the DNA TGTGCCATCAGCCCGACAGGGGGTACCAACTATGGCTACACCTTC. The chain uses TRBV14 and TRBJ1-2; 9 positions match TRBD1. The CDR3 contains 15 residues. Germline CDR1 reads SGHDN; CDR2 reads FVKESK.

This clonotype was detected only once. The chain has TRBV20-1 and TRBJ2-7; perhaps TRBD1 as D (6 bases). The CDR3 consists of 13 residues. The V and J ends lost 6 bases and 1 base respectively, with 13 bases between them. Germline assignment: CDR1 DFQATT and CDR2 SNEGSKA (reference sequence). CDR3 sequence (DNA): TGCAGTGCCAGAACAGGGATTTCCTACGAGCAGTACTTC. This encodes CSARTGISYEQYF.

This clonotype was detected ten times or more. This chain links TRBV29-1 with TRBJ2-1, with TRBD1 as a possible D gene (6 bases). Germline CDR1 and CDR2: SQVTM and ANQGSEA. The CDR3 consists of 11 residues. V lost 6 bases and J 6 bases, leaving 9 bases between the germline ends. CDR3 amino acids: CSVWGRNEQFF. CDR3 sequence (DNA): TGCAGCGTATGGGGGCGCAATGAGCAGTTCTTC.

The chain is built from TRBV28 and TRBJ2-7, with TRBD1 as a possible D gene (5 bases). Germline values: CDR1 MDHEN, CDR2 SYDVKM. The CDR3 totals 12 residues. The V and J ends lost 8 bases and 0 bases respectively, with 8 bases between them. The CDR3 spells CASARGSYEQYF. The DNA for the CDR3 is TGTGCCAGCGCAAGGGGCTCCTACGAGCAGTACTTC.

Concerning this clonotype itself: The germline gene is not matched at one end of the junction; a read error may be the cause. The chain combines TRBV12-3 or TRBV12-4 with TRBJ1-2; the D gene is possibly TRBD1 (6 bases). The CDR3 has 14 residues. For the CDR3, the DNA is TGTGCCAGCAGGATGACAGGTTCGAACTATGACTACACCTTC. Encoded protein: CASRMTGSNYDYTF.

V is TRBV12-5 and J is TRBJ1-1, with D possibly matching TRBD1 (6 bases). Germline CDR1 is LGHNT and CDR2 is FRNRAP. CDR3 length: 15 residues. Trimming stripped 6 bases from V and 0 bases from J, with 14 bases between. Here the CDR3 DNA reads TGTGCTAGTGGCTGGGTGGGGGCGATGAACACTGAAGCTTTCTTT. Its translation: CASGWVGAMNTEAFF.

This sequence joins TRBV20-1 and TRBJ2-3; 9 bases map to TRBD2. This CDR3 is 15 amino acids long. Germline CDR1 reads DFQATT; CDR2 reads SNEGSKA (reference sequence). V shed 3 bases, J shed 4 bases, and the junction held 8 bases outside the gene matches. The CDR3 loop reads CSASPSGVGPDTQYF. The CDR3 DNA is TGCAGTGCTAGCCCTAGCGGGGTGGGTCCAGATACGCAGTATTTT.

This chain links TRBV14 with TRBJ2-1; D not resolved. The CDR3 contains 13 residues. Trimming stripped 4 bases from V and 6 bases from J, with 10 bases between. CDR1 SGHDN and CDR2 FVKESK come from the germline V gene. DNA of the CDR3: TGTGCCAGCAGCCCCGGGTCCATCAATGAGCAGTTCTTC. This codes for CASSPGSINEQFF.

V is TRBV18 and J is TRBJ2-1; TRBD2 matches at 10 bases. Germline V gene data show CDR1 as KGHSH and CDR2 as LQKENI. Germline trimming cut 0 bases from V and 3 bases from J; bases unmatched to any gene: 2. This CDR3 contains 16 residues. The CDR3 DNA reads TGTGCCAGCTCACCACCCAGACTAGCGGGCTACAATGAGCAGTTCTTC. Protein sequence: CASSPPRLAGYNEQFF.

The chain employs TRBV29-1 and TRBJ2-1; 10 nucleotides agree with TRBD2. Trimming cost V 2 bases and J 9 bases; bases outside gene matches: 7. The CDR3 is 14 amino acids. Germline V gene lookup returns CDR1 SQVTM and CDR2 ANQGSEA. The CDR3 DNA reads as TGCAGCGTTGAAAGGCTAGCGGGAGAGGTTGAGCAGTTCTTC. Translated: CSVERLAGEVEQFF.

The chain combines TRBV20-1 with TRBJ1-1; D may be TRBD1 (6 bases). The V end lost 6 bases, the J end lost 7 bases, and 21 bases lay between the germline ends. The germline V gene encodes CDR1 DFQATT and CDR2 SNEGSKA (reference sequence). The length of the CDR3 is 14 residues. CDR3 loop: CSARPLRGAVEAFF. The CDR3 DNA sequence: TGCAGTGCCCGGCCGCTCCGGGGGGCTGTTGAAGCTTTCTTT.

A few counts support this clonotype. The J gene is TRBJ1-1, the V gene TRBV9; possible D gene TRBD1, 5 bases. The germline gives CDR1 SGDLS, CDR2 YYNGEE. V lost 1 base, J lost 2 bases, and 9 bases lay in between. This CDR3 region has 14 residues. In DNA, the CDR3 is TGTGCCAGCAGCGTACAGGGCCATAACACTGAAGCTTTCTTT. Its protein is CASSVQGHNTEAFF.

This chain connects TRBV18 to TRBJ1-2; no clear D gene. Germline CDR1 reads KGHSH; CDR2 reads LQKENI. The CDR3 totals 15 residues. Trimming removed 0 bases from V and 0 bases from J, with 8 bases in between. This CDR3 reads CASSPPSRANYGYTF. DNA for the CDR3: TGTGCCAGCTCACCACCGTCACGGGCTAACTATGGCTACACCTTC.

V usage is TRBV10-1 and J usage is TRBJ2-1, with 10 bases matching TRBD1. Germline CDR1 reads WNHNN; CDR2 reads SYGVQD (reference sequence). This CDR3 has 11 amino acids. V lost 6 bases, J lost 12 bases, and 2 bases stayed unmatched. This CDR3 reads CASSGQGGQFF. CDR3 in DNA: TGCGCCAGCAGCGGACAGGGGGGGCAGTTCTTC.

This clonotype appeared many times. The V call is TRBV12-5, the J call TRBJ1-5; D is unclear. V was pared by 6 bases and J by 0 bases, with 12 bases between. Germline CDR1 is LGHNT and CDR2 is FRNRAP. CDR3 length: 15 residues. Written as DNA, the CDR3 is TGTGCTAGTGGCGTAGGTGGATATAGCAATCAGCCCCAGCATTTT. Protein: CASGVGGYSNQPQHF. Combining the CDR3 with reference TRBV12-5 and TRBJ1-5 gives the whole variable domain DARVTQTPRHKVTEMGQEVTMRCQPILGHNTVFWYRQTMMQGLELLAYFRNRAPLDDSGMPKDRFSAEMPDATLATLKIQPSEPRDSAVYFCASGVGGYSNQPQHFGDGTRLSIL.